This TCR beta chain was recorded in a study of T cell repertoires in cytomegalovirus infection. Study details: Recently identified HLA-C-restricted and well-studied HLA-B-restricted CMV epitopes were used.

Study conclusions and caveats: CMV-specific HLA-C-restricted TCR beta clonotypes dominated the ex vivo response.

TCRdb processed the reads anew with MiXCR; each CDR3 protein has one entry. Among 700,000 to 850,000 distinct CDR3 sequences listed, approximately 30% were seen once. About this clonotype itself: The antigen is undetermined.

J gave up 6 bases and V 4 bases, and 8 bases lay outside the gene matches. In germline, CDR1 is SEHNR, CDR2 FQNEAQ (reference sequence). The length of the CDR3 is 15 residues. This sequence originates from a human donor in good health (CMV status not recorded). Some clones in this sample may be carry-over from other donors' samples. Sequencing used cultured CD8+ T cells from PBMCs, obtained from culture after CMV antigen stimulation. This chain joins TRBV7-9 and TRBJ2-3, with 9 bases that match TRBD2. CDR3: CASSSWTSAVDTQYF. CDR3 sequence (DNA): TGTGCCAGCAGCTCTTGGACTAGCGCGGTGGATACGCAGTATTTT.